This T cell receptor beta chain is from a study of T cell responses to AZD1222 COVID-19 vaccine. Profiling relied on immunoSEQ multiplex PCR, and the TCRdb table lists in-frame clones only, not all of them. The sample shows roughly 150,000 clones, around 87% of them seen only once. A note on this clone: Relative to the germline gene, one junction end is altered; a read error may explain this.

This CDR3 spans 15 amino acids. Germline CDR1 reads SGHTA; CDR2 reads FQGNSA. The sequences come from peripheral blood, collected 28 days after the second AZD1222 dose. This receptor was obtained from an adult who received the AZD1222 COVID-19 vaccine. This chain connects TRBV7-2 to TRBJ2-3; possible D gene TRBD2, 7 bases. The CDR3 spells CASTLGGELGDTQYF. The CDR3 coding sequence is TGTGCCAGCACCTTAGGGGGGGAGCTAGGAGATACGCAGTATTTT.